The rows below give T cell receptor beta chains drawn from one sample of a study of T-cell memory formation after mild COVID-19. From the 5' RACE reads, TCRdb called clonotypes with MiXCR, one entry per CDR3 protein. The sample has roughly 220,000 distinct CDR3 sequences, roughly 10% seen once. Sequencing used PBMCs or a T cell subset sorted from them (not recorded which). The origin of the receptors is a man aged 18 to 29 who had mild COVID-19 (a few samples of this study predate the infection). Cell type and time point are not known. Both conserved end residues are part of each CDR3.

V gene,J gene,CDR3 protein
TRBV5-4,TRBJ2-2,CASSRGGRAGELFF
TRBV27,TRBJ2-6,CASSPAVGNSGANVLTF
TRBV20-1,TRBJ2-7,CSAGRSTGAYEQYF
TRBV5-1,TRBJ1-3,CASSSDRSSWGTIYF
TRBV5-1,TRBJ1-4,CASSGGRQDEKLFF
TRBV3-1,TRBJ1-5,CASSQDMIQPQHF
TRBV7-9,TRBJ2-2,CASSPYPLAGGPRTGELFF
TRBV7-2,TRBJ2-3,CASSSGASTDTQYF
TRBV6-5,TRBJ1-1,CASSYSVHDGAFF
TRBV20-1,TRBJ2-3,CSAAGRESSTDTQYF
TRBV4-2,TRBJ1-1,CASSQDPPGGEAFF
TRBV7-9,TRBJ2-6,CASSSAGRHSGANVLTF
TRBV5-1,TRBJ2-5,CASSLVPGTQETQYF
TRBV2,TRBJ2-7,CASEGSGPPPKEYF
TRBV9,TRBJ1-4,CASSVGSGEKLFF
TRBV19,TRBJ1-5,CASSMDGLSNQPQHF
TRBV5-1,TRBJ2-7,CASSPRTGQAYEQYF
TRBV7-9,TRBJ2-5,CARERGLRRETQYF
TRBV5-4,TRBJ1-2,CASTLKDRGYTF
TRBV12-3/TRBV12-4,TRBJ1-5,CASTGQVDGQPQHF
TRBV7-9,TRBJ1-1,CASSPGQGRNTEAFF
TRBV7-2,TRBJ2-7,CASRPRGRYEQYF
TRBV27,TRBJ1-2,CASRRSGGRGYTF
TRBV7-2,TRBJ1-2,CASSQTPGGFYGYTF
TRBV6-1,TRBJ2-6,CASTQGHSGANVLTF
TRBV25-1,TRBJ2-1,CASGTPRGTSGNNEQFF
TRBV19,TRBJ1-6,CASSIRGTGASPLHF
TRBV24-1,TRBJ2-3,CATSDPGRGTDTQYF
TRBV6-5,TRBJ1-5,CASSYSRNQPQHF
TRBV4-2,TRBJ2-7,CASSQDLKSGEQYF
TRBV4-1,TRBJ1-2,CASSQLQGVGGYTF
TRBV10-3,TRBJ2-3,CAISEPQLAGTDTQYF
TRBV5-1,TRBJ1-6,CASSLGSNSPLHF
TRBV12-3/TRBV12-4,TRBJ1-1,CASSPSDRGPTEAFF
TRBV4-1,TRBJ1-5,CASSQDPDHQPQHF
TRBV24-1,TRBJ2-5,CATSDFVGIQETQYF
TRBV6-6,TRBJ1-5,CASSYWDRAQPQHF
TRBV29-1,TRBJ2-7,CSVDFWGYGQYF
TRBV20-1,TRBJ1-1,CSAPGLGNTEAFF
TRBV6-5,TRBJ2-7,CASSYSKSGGTYEQYF
TRBV2,TRBJ1-3,CASSDFQGVLRNTIYF
TRBV4-3,TRBJ2-3,CASSQRTTLADTDTQYF